The rows below give T cell receptor beta chains drawn from one sample of a study of regulatory T cells in long-lasting Graves disease. TCRdb called the multiplex PCR reads again in MiXCR, with one record for every CDR3 protein. The sample records 350,000 to 500,000 distinct CDR3 sequences, 21% being singletons. Here the sequenced sample was peripheral blood mononuclear cells (PBMCs), taken when the disease was refractory, from a patient treated with antithyroid drugs. The receptor set was obtained from a female donor with Graves disease. CDR3s include the opening cysteine and the closing phenylalanine or tryptophan. Each record gives: D gene, clone size, V gene, J gene, CDR3 DNA, CDR3 protein. A D gene is named only where the DNA matches it firmly. Not all rows give a size; the values are once, few, many and, for expanded clones, a class.

D gene: -; clone size: many; V gene: TRBV6-1; J gene: TRBJ1-1; CDR3 DNA: TGTGCCAGCATCGAAACTTGGTCGGACACTGAAGCTTTCTTT; CDR3 protein: CASIETWSDTEAFF
D gene: -; clone size: many; V gene: TRBV7-8; J gene: TRBJ2-7; CDR3 DNA: TGTGCCAGCAGCTTAGCCGGTTCTAGCTCATCATTCGTGGACTTC; CDR3 protein: CASSLAGSSSSFVDF
D gene: TRBD2; clone size: few; V gene: TRBV28; J gene: TRBJ2-1; CDR3 DNA: TGTGCCAGCAGTCCATCACTAGCGGGGGACGGCAATGAGCAGTTCTTC; CDR3 protein: CASSPSLAGDGNEQFF
D gene: -; clone size: many; V gene: TRBV12-3/TRBV12-4; J gene: TRBJ1-1; CDR3 DNA: TGTGCCAGCAGTCGGGTCAGTCAGGTGAACACTGAAGCTTTCTTT; CDR3 protein: CASSRVSQVNTEAFF
D gene: -; clone size: many; V gene: TRBV11-2; J gene: TRBJ1-5; CDR3 DNA: TGTGCCAGCAGCCCCGGCCCTTATAGCAATCAGCCCCAGCATTTT; CDR3 protein: CASSPGPYSNQPQHF
D gene: -; clone size: many; V gene: TRBV12-3/TRBV12-4; J gene: TRBJ2-7; CDR3 DNA: TGTGCCAGCAGTTTACGGCAGGCTAACTACGAGCAGTACTTC; CDR3 protein: CASSLRQANYEQYF
D gene: TRBD2; clone size: -; V gene: TRBV27; J gene: TRBJ2-7; CDR3 DNA: TGTGCCAGCAGACCGTCGGGGGGTGGCTCCTACGAGCAGTACTTC; CDR3 protein: CASRPSGGGSYEQYF
D gene: -; clone size: few; V gene: TRBV4-1; J gene: TRBJ2-7; CDR3 DNA: TGCGCCAGCAGCCAAGATGGGGGAGAGCAGTACTTC; CDR3 protein: CASSQDGGEQYF
D gene: -; clone size: many; V gene: TRBV30; J gene: TRBJ2-7; CDR3 DNA: TGTGCCTTGGGACCCCTCTACGAGCAGTACTTC; CDR3 protein: CALGPLYEQYF
D gene: -; clone size: -; V gene: TRBV4-2; J gene: TRBJ1-1; CDR3 DNA: TGTGCCAGCAGTCGACCGGAGAACACTGAAGCTTTCTTT; CDR3 protein: CASSRPENTEAFF
D gene: TRBD1; clone size: many; V gene: TRBV7-3; J gene: TRBJ1-1; CDR3 DNA: TGTGCCAGCAGCTTATGGGGAGACAGGGCGGACACTGAAGCTTTCTTT; CDR3 protein: CASSLWGDRADTEAFF
D gene: -; clone size: few; V gene: TRBV29-1; J gene: TRBJ1-1; CDR3 DNA: TGCAGCGTTGAGGGCTCAGCTGAAGCTTTCTTT; CDR3 protein: CSVEGSAEAFF
D gene: -; clone size: -; V gene: TRBV7-9; J gene: TRBJ2-7; CDR3 DNA: TGTGCCAGCAGCTTACGGCCAGAATACGAGCAGTACTTC; CDR3 protein: CASSLRPEYEQYF
D gene: TRBD1; clone size: -; V gene: TRBV27; J gene: TRBJ1-2; CDR3 DNA: TGTGCCAGCAGCGCCCCGGGACAGGGGAACGGCTACACCTTC; CDR3 protein: CASSAPGQGNGYTF
D gene: -; clone size: many; V gene: TRBV12-3/TRBV12-4; J gene: TRBJ1-2; CDR3 DNA: TGTGCCAGCAGTTTCCCGGGATCCGGTGGCTACACCTTC; CDR3 protein: CASSFPGSGGYTF
D gene: TRBD2; clone size: -; V gene: TRBV7-9; J gene: TRBJ2-7; CDR3 DNA: TGTGCCAGCAGCCCCCGGAGGGGCGGGAGGGCCTACGAGCAGTACTTC; CDR3 protein: CASSPRRGGRAYEQYF
D gene: -; clone size: -; V gene: TRBV7-6; J gene: TRBJ2-3; CDR3 DNA: TGTGCCAGCAGCTGGTGGACAGATACGCAGTATTTT; CDR3 protein: CASSWWTDTQYF
D gene: TRBD2; clone size: many; V gene: TRBV28; J gene: TRBJ2-7; CDR3 DNA: TGTGCCAGCAGTTTATCGGTTGGAACTAGCGGCTACGAGCAGTACTTC; CDR3 protein: CASSLSVGTSGYEQYF
D gene: -; clone size: many; V gene: TRBV28; J gene: TRBJ1-1; CDR3 DNA: TGTGCCAGCAGAATGGACGGATTGAACACTGAAGCTTTCTTT; CDR3 protein: CASRMDGLNTEAFF
D gene: TRBD1; clone size: few; V gene: TRBV25-1; J gene: TRBJ1-6; CDR3 DNA: TGTGCCAGCAGTGATCCGGCAAGGGGGCTCGGTTCACCCCTCCACTTT; CDR3 protein: CASSDPARGLGSPLHF
D gene: -; clone size: many; V gene: TRBV28; J gene: TRBJ1-6; CDR3 DNA: TGTGCCAGCAGTTCTAGACAGGCGTCCTGGAATTCACCCCTCCACTTT; CDR3 protein: CASSSRQASWNSPLHF
D gene: -; clone size: few; V gene: TRBV30; J gene: TRBJ1-5; CDR3 DNA: TGTGCCTGGAGTCAAAATAGCAATCAGCCCCAGCATTTT; CDR3 protein: CAWSQNSNQPQHF
D gene: -; clone size: many; V gene: TRBV28; J gene: TRBJ1-1; CDR3 DNA: TGTGCCAGCAGTTTACCGACAGCGAACACTGAAGCTTTCTTT; CDR3 protein: CASSLPTANTEAFF
D gene: -; clone size: many; V gene: TRBV6-1; J gene: TRBJ2-6; CDR3 DNA: TGTGCCAGCAGTGAATGGCAGTCTACTGGGGCCAACGTCCTGACTTTC; CDR3 protein: CASSEWQSTGANVLTF
D gene: TRBD2; clone size: many; V gene: TRBV28; J gene: TRBJ2-7; CDR3 DNA: TGTGCCAGCAGCCTCCCTCAGGCGAGCGGGAGGGCCAACCCCTACGAGCAGTACTTC; CDR3 protein: CASSLPQASGRANPYEQYF
D gene: -; clone size: -; V gene: TRBV25-1; J gene: TRBJ2-1; CDR3 DNA: TGTGCCAGCGGCCAGTCTTTGGACGCCGGAGAGCAGTTCTTC; CDR3 protein: CASGQSLDAGEQFF
D gene: TRBD2; clone size: few; V gene: TRBV20-1; J gene: TRBJ2-7; CDR3 DNA: TGCAGTGCTAGAGACCTACTAGCGGGAAATCCCTACGAGCAGTACTTC; CDR3 protein: CSARDLLAGNPYEQYF
D gene: -; clone size: few; V gene: TRBV18; J gene: TRBJ1-2; CDR3 DNA: TGTGCCAGCTCACCGCCAGGGGCTGACTATGGCTACACCTTC; CDR3 protein: CASSPPGADYGYTF
D gene: -; clone size: few; V gene: TRBV7-6; J gene: TRBJ2-2; CDR3 DNA: TGTGCCAGCAGCTTAGCCTCCGCCGGGGAGCTGTTTTTT; CDR3 protein: CASSLASAGELFF
D gene: -; clone size: few; V gene: TRBV4-1; J gene: TRBJ2-7; CDR3 DNA: TGCGCCAGCAGCCGCCAGGGGGGCCCTGCCTACGAGCAGTACTTC; CDR3 protein: CASSRQGGPAYEQYF
D gene: -; clone size: few; V gene: TRBV5-1; J gene: TRBJ2-7; CDR3 DNA: TGCGCCAGCAGCATGCCATCCCCGTCGGACGAGCAGTACTTC; CDR3 protein: CASSMPSPSDEQYF
D gene: -; clone size: -; V gene: TRBV30; J gene: TRBJ1-6; CDR3 DNA: TGTGCCTGGGCCAGAGGCTCCAACAGCCTTTCCCCCCTCCACTTT; CDR3 protein: CAWARGSNSLSPLHF
D gene: -; clone size: many; V gene: TRBV20-1; J gene: TRBJ2-7; CDR3 DNA: TGCAGTGCTAGGGACTCGAGGGACCCCTACGAGCAGTACTTC; CDR3 protein: CSARDSRDPYEQYF
D gene: TRBD2; clone size: -; V gene: TRBV5-1; J gene: TRBJ2-3; CDR3 DNA: TGCGCCAGCAGCTTGTGGGTCGTGGAGTTAGCGGGAACAGATACGCAGTATTTT; CDR3 protein: CASSLWVVELAGTDTQYF
D gene: -; clone size: many; V gene: TRBV19; J gene: TRBJ2-5; CDR3 DNA: TGTGCCAGTAGTATAGGGCGCAGCCAAGAGACCCAGTACTTC; CDR3 protein: CASSIGRSQETQYF
D gene: -; clone size: few; V gene: TRBV19; J gene: TRBJ1-1; CDR3 DNA: TGTGCCAGTAATCACCCGGGACACCTCACTGAAGCTTTCTTT; CDR3 protein: CASNHPGHLTEAFF
D gene: -; clone size: -; V gene: TRBV14; J gene: TRBJ1-3; CDR3 DNA: TGTGCCAGCAGCCAAGATGGGGTCCGAAACACCATATATTTT; CDR3 protein: CASSQDGVRNTIYF
D gene: -; clone size: -; V gene: TRBV27; J gene: TRBJ2-1; CDR3 DNA: TGTGCCAGCAGTCCCGGGACTTACAATGAGCAGTTCTTC; CDR3 protein: CASSPGTYNEQFF
D gene: -; clone size: -; V gene: TRBV5-5; J gene: TRBJ1-5; CDR3 DNA: TGTGCCAGCAGCTCGCTCCCCGACAGAAATCAGCCCCAGCATTTT; CDR3 protein: CASSSLPDRNQPQHF
D gene: TRBD1; clone size: -; V gene: TRBV12-3/TRBV12-4; J gene: TRBJ2-1; CDR3 DNA: TGTGCCAGCAGGGGACAGGGTCTAAACAATGAGCAGTTCTTC; CDR3 protein: CASRGQGLNNEQFF
D gene: -; clone size: -; V gene: TRBV6-8; J gene: TRBJ2-1; CDR3 DNA: TGTGCCAGCAGTTACTCGATCCGGTACGATGAGCAGTTCTTC; CDR3 protein: CASSYSIRYDEQFF